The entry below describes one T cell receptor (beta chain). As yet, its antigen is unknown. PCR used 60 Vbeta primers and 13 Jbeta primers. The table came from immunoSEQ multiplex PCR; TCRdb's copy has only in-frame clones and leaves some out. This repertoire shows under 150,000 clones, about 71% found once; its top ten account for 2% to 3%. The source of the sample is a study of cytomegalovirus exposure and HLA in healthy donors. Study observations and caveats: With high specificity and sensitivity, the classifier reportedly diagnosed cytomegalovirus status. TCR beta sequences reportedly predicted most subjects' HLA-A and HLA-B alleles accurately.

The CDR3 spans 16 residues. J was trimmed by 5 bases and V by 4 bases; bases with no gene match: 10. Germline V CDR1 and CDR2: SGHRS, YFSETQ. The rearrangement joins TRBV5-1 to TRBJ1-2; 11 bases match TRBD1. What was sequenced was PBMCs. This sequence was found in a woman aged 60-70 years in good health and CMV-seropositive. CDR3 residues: CASSIGQGAVGYGYTF. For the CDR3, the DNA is TGCGCCAGCAGCATCGGACAGGGGGCGGTGGGGTATGGCTACACCTTC.